This TCR beta chain was obtained from a study of T cell changes during pregnancy in multiple sclerosis. This table comes from immunoSEQ multiplex PCR, and its TCRdb copy is limited to in-frame clones, with some not included. The table lists 40,000 or so clones, roughly 84% of them singletons. The V gene lost 5 bases and the J gene lost 4 bases, with 15 bases spanning the gap. CDR3 length equals 15 residues. CDR1 SGHTA and CDR2 FQGNSA come from the germline V gene. Sample: CD8+ T cells from peripheral blood mononuclear cells, taken in the first trimester of pregnancy. This receptor was obtained from a female donor with multiple sclerosis, enrolled in a pregnancy study. V is TRBV7-2 and J is TRBJ2-1; D may be TRBD2 (6 bases). The CDR3, as DNA: TGTGCCAGCAGCGAAATGGGCGGGGCGTACAATGAGCAGTTCTTC. This translates into CASSEMGGAYNEQFF.